This TCR beta chain was captured in a study of graft-versus-host responses after intestinal transplantation. Study background: Recipients got multivisceral, liver-intestinal, or isolated intestinal transplants. All recipients were given anti-thymocyte globulin induction, and tacrolimus and steroids were then administered for about three years. Study-level findings and limits: Recipient marrow showed GvH clones, some seen first in ileum or blood. Peak GvH clone levels in circulation were associated with early post-transplant HvG declines.

The data were produced by immunoSEQ multiplex PCR, yet TCRdb's version contains in-frame clones alone and is incomplete. The data contain roughly 120,000 clones, 85% to 95% of them seen just once; the ten biggest clones take up around 0.12%. In germline, CDR1 is SGHRS, CDR2 YFSETQ. V dropped 0 bases and J dropped 4 bases, with 10 bases sitting between them. There are 14 residues in the CDR3. Comment on this clone: What it binds is not known.

The sequenced sample was unstimulated CD4+ T cells sorted from spleen or lymph node cells, obtained before intestinal transplant. The rearrangement links TRBV5-1 to TRBJ1-2; D unresolved. This clonotype originated in a human donor who received an intestinal transplant. CDR3 residues: CASSLAEGGYGYTF. The CDR3 DNA reads as TGCGCCAGCAGCTTGGCCGAAGGAGGCTATGGCTACACCTTC.